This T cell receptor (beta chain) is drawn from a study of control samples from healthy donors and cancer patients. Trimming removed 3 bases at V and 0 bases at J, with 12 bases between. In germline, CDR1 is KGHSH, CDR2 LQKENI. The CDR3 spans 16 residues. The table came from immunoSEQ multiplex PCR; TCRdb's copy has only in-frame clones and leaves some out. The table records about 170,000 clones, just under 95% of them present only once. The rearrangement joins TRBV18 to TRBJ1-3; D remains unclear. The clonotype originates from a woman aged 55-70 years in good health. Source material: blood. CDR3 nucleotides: TGTGCCAGCTCACCCAGTCTTACAAACTCTGGAAACACCATATATTTT. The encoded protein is CASSPSLTNSGNTIYF.